This T cell receptor (beta chain) comes out of a study of T-cell reconstitution after alpha-beta-depleted transplantation in children. Notes on the study in general: It was surviving recipient T cells and thymic progenitors that gave some patients high TCRbeta diversity at day 60. Reported findings indicate that, about two months after transplant, alpha-beta T cells came from several hundred expanded clones, which were derived from non-depleted graft cells. Newly produced T cells mostly accounted for T-cell counts and diversity one year post-transplant.

Construction of the TCRbeta library involved unique molecular identifiers. TCRdb reprocessed the PCR reads with MiXCR, giving one entry per CDR3 protein. The sample contains just over 950,000 distinct CDR3 sequences, about 29% of which appear only once. Germline CDR1 ENHRY, CDR2 SYGVKD. CDR3 length: 16 amino acids. The V end was cut by 0 bases, the J end by 5 bases, with 14 bases between. Regarding this clonotype: Its target is unknown.

Sample: PBMCs, mostly from graft donor cells, taken 360 days after TCRalphabeta/CD19-depleted stem cell transplant. The sequence was collected from a boy in the first two years of life who had a stem cell transplant for SCID, so the T cells may come from the graft donor. This sequence joins TRBV10-3 and TRBJ2-1; D is perhaps TRBD1 (5 bases). The CDR3 DNA reads TGTGCCATCAGTGAGTCAACAGGTTACACAAACAATGAGCAGTTCTTC. It yields the protein CAISESTGYTNNEQFF.